This T cell receptor (beta chain) is from a study of shared clonotypes between healthy human individuals. CDR1 is SGHTA and CDR2 is FQGNSA in the germline V gene. The V end was cut by 5 bases, the J end by 0 bases, with 7 bases between. The CDR3 loop spans 14 amino acids. With respect to this clone: The sample holds other DNA sequences that translate to the same CDR3.

Clones were read by immunoSEQ multiplex PCR, and TCRdb kept only the in-frame ones, dropping some. The sample lists over a million clones; roughly 97% were seen once. The TCR originated in a man in his thirties or forties in good health. Material: naive CD4+ T cells sorted from blood. Subset here: CD45RA+ positively selected. This chain uses TRBV7-2 with TRBJ2-2, with unresolved D. The CDR3: CASSAGSNTGELFF. In nucleotides, the CDR3 is TGTGCCAGCAGCGCTGGTTCGAACACCGGGGAGCTGTTTTTT.